A few counts support the clone carrying this TCR beta chain. Time point meaning: newly diagnosed GD, antithyroid drugs for less than 3 months. Isolated PBMC RNA provided the starting material for the TCR library. The sample belongs to a study of regulatory T cells in long-lasting Graves disease. Germline trimming cut 6 bases from V and 4 bases from J; bases unmatched to any gene: 6. This CDR3 contains 15 residues. Germline-derived CDR1 and CDR2 are MNHEY and SMNVEV (reference sequence). CDR3-region Arm-PCR and iRepertoire HTBI primers produced the TCR beta libraries. TCRdb itself ran the multiplex PCR reads through MiXCR, one entry per CDR3 protein. The sample holds 390,000 or so distinct CDR3 sequences; about an eighth are singletons and the top ten take 18%. These data were also reused for a study on T cells in Graves' hyperthyroidism and ophthalmopathy.

The V gene is TRBV27, the J gene TRBJ2-7, with 13 bases lining up with TRBD2. The sample here was peripheral blood mononuclear cells (PBMCs), taken at new diagnosis, from a patient treated with antithyroid drugs. This receptor was obtained from a woman aged 18-35 years with Graves disease. CDR3 nucleotides: TGTGCCAGCAGAATGGGACTAGCGGGACTATACGAGCAGTACTTC. Translation: CASRMGLAGLYEQYF.